Described below is a single T cell receptor (beta chain) sequence and its context. CDR1 SGHTS and CDR2 YDEGEE come from the germline V gene. The V gene end was trimmed by 0 bases and the J gene end by 5 bases; junction bases not matched to a gene: 6. This CDR3 has 15 residues. Assay: immunoSEQ multiplex PCR; the TCRdb copy retains only in-frame clones and omits some. The sample records some 660,000 clones, approximately 73% being singletons. This entry comes from a study of shared clonotypes between healthy human individuals. The rearrangement links TRBV5-8 to TRBJ1-2; 8 bases agree with TRBD1. The origin of this receptor is a woman aged 25 to 39 in good health. Sequencing used memory CD4+ T cells sorted from blood. The subset was: CD45RA-negative fraction. The CDR3 sequence is CASSLVMDRAYGYTF. CDR3 DNA sequence: TGTGCCAGCAGCTTGGTTATGGACAGGGCATATGGCTACACCTTC.